The 32 T cell receptor beta chains in this list originate from one sample, sequenced in a study of tumor-infiltrating lymphocytes in localized non-small cell lung cancer. TCRdb's table, derived via immunoSEQ multiplex PCR, lists solely in-frame clones and lacks some. The table shows 15,000 to 20,000 clones, with around 74% occurring only once. Sequencing was performed on lung tumor tissue. These receptors all come from a human donor with non-small cell lung cancer.

The chain uses TRBV6-1 and TRBJ1-2; D ambiguous. CDR1 and CDR2 (germline): MNHNS, SASEGT. Trimming removed 2 bases from V and 0 bases from J, with 7 bases in between. The length of the CDR3 is 14 residues. The CDR3 protein is CASSEHPSNYGYTF. The CDR3 DNA reads as TGTGCCAGCAGTGAACACCCTTCTAACTATGGCTACACCTTC.

The CDR3 bases are TGTGCCAGCAGACGAATGGGGACCAAAAACATTCAGTACTTC. This encodes CASRRMGTKNIQYF. The V and J genes are TRBV6-1 and TRBJ2-4; D remains unclear. CDR3 length equals 14 residues. The germline V and J ends were trimmed by 6 bases and 2 bases, with 11 bases remaining between them. Germline-derived CDR1 and CDR2 are MNHNS and SASEGT.

The chain joins TRBV5-1 to TRBJ2-1, with D possibly TRBD2 on 6 matching bases. The CDR3 extends over 14 amino acids. Germline CDR1 reads SGHRS; CDR2 reads YFSETQ. The V end was cut by 4 bases, the J end by 6 bases, with 14 bases between. CDR3 protein: CASSPGGGGNEQFF. The DNA for the CDR3 is TGCGCCAGCAGCCCTGGGGGAGGAGGCAATGAGCAGTTCTTC.

The chain joins TRBV4-1 to TRBJ2-2; TRBD2 aligns across 7 bases. The CDR3 is 17 residues long. V gave up 4 bases and J gave up 3 bases; unmatched junction bases: 11. Germline-derived CDR1 and CDR2 are MGHRA and YSYEKL. The CDR3 region is CASSRLVGGSDTGELFF. As DNA, the CDR3 is TGCGCCAGCAGCCGCTTAGTGGGCGGGAGTGACACCGGGGAGCTGTTTTTT.

This chain joins TRBV11-1 and TRBJ2-3; no definite D call. The V end was cut by 9 bases, the J end by 6 bases, with 19 bases between. CDR1 is SGHAT and CDR2 is FQDESV in the germline V gene (reference sequence). The CDR3 consists of 14 residues. The DNA for the CDR3 is TGTGCCAGTTCCCCGGGTTGGTTGGGCGATACGCAGTATTTT. This sequence encodes CASSPGWLGDTQYF.

CDR3 amino acids: CASNRDRGNGYTF. In DNA form, the CDR3 reads TGTGCCAGTAATCGGGACAGGGGTAATGGCTACACCTTC. This chain links TRBV19 with TRBJ1-2; the match to TRBD1 covers 10 bases. This CDR3 comprises 13 residues. Germline-derived CDR1 and CDR2 are LNHDA and SQIVND (reference sequence). V lost 7 bases, J lost 6 bases, and 5 bases stayed unmatched.

The chain carries TRBV6-1 and TRBJ2-3; TRBD2 might be the D (5 bases). CDR1 is MNHNS, CDR2 SASEGT, per germline. V dropped 4 bases and J dropped 0 bases, with 14 bases sitting between them. The CDR3 totals 16 residues. The CDR3 DNA sequence: TGTGCCAGCAGTGGGGCCTCCGGGGAAAGCACAGATACGCAGTATTTT. Translation gives CASSGASGESTDTQYF.

The chain combines TRBV11-2 with TRBJ2-2; TRBD2 matches at 7 bases. The J segment lost 6 bases and the V segment lost 5 bases, leaving 12 bases of the junction unmatched. CDR3 size: 16 residues. The V gene's germline CDR1 is SGHAT and CDR2 FQNNGV. In nucleotides, the CDR3 is TGTGCCAGCAGCCGGGACGGCGGGGGATATGCCGGGGAGCTGTTTTTT. Its protein is CASSRDGGGYAGELFF.

The V gene is TRBV11-3, the J gene TRBJ2-7, with D possibly matching TRBD2 (6 bases). The CDR3 loop spans 14 amino acids. V lost 5 bases to trimming and J lost 4 bases, with 15 bases between them. Germline V gene data show CDR1 as SGHNT and CDR2 as YENEEA. CDR3 sequence reads: CASSPGLSEYEQYF. CDR3 nucleotide sequence: TGTGCCAGCAGCCCCGGACTATCCGAATACGAGCAGTACTTC.

The gene calls are TRBV10-2 and TRBJ2-4; D may be TRBD2 (6 bases). In germline, CDR1 is WSHSY, CDR2 SAAADI. CDR3 size: 17 residues. V was shortened by 3 bases and J by 1 base, with 16 bases between the two germline ends. CDR3 nucleotides: TGCGCCAGCAGTGATAGGCAGGGAGGAGCGGCCAAAAACATTCAGTACTTC. This sequence encodes CASSDRQGGAAKNIQYF.

V gene TRBV7-8 combines with J gene TRBJ1-5; D uncertain. Germline-derived CDR1 and CDR2 are SGHVS and FQNEAQ. CDR3 size: 14 residues. V lost 4 bases, J lost 2 bases, and 9 bases lay in between. The DNA of the CDR3 is TGTGCCAGCAGCTCGATCGCGGGCAATCAGCCCCAGCATTTT. Translated: CASSSIAGNQPQHF. The entire variable domain, with the rest obtained from reference TRBV7-8 and TRBJ1-5, is as follows: GAGVSQSPRYKVAKRGQDVALRCDPISGHVSLFWYQQALGQGPEFLTYFQNEAQLDKSGLPSDRFFAERPEGSVSTLKIQRTQQEDSAVYLCASSSIAGNQPQHFGDGTRLSIL.

A word on this clone: One end of the junction is discordant with germline, which a read error may explain. The chain combines TRBV30 with TRBJ2-7; D possibly matches TRBD1 or TRBD2 (5 bases each). CDR3 length equals 11 residues. CDR1 is GTSNPN, CDR2 SVGIG, per germline (reference sequence). The CDR3 sequence is CAWSVLRDPSF. The DNA of the CDR3 is TGTGCCTGGAGTGTCCTCCGGGACCCCTCCTTC.

The chain employs TRBV7-2 and TRBJ2-7; possibly TRBD1 for D (6 bases). Per germline, CDR1 SGHTA and CDR2 FQGNSA. The CDR3 contains 14 residues. Trimming cost V 4 bases and J 3 bases, with 13 bases left between them. This chain's CDR3 is CASSSGDGRYEQYF. CDR3 DNA: TGTGCCAGCAGCTCAGGGGACGGACGCTACGAGCAGTACTTC.

The gene calls are TRBV2 and TRBJ2-5; TRBD2 aligns across 14 bases. This CDR3 is 14 amino acids long. Germline trimming cut 8 bases from V and 4 bases from J; bases unmatched to any gene: 3. Germline V gene sequence: CDR1 SNHLY, CDR2 FYNNEI. The CDR3 loop is CASQTSGGGETQYF. The CDR3 DNA reads as TGTGCCAGCCAGACTAGCGGGGGGGGAGAGACCCAGTACTTC. Full variable domain (missing parts from reference TRBV2 and TRBJ2-5): EPEVTQTPSHQVTQMGQEVILRCVPISNHLYFYWYRQILGQKVEFLVSFYNNEISEKSEIFDDQFSVERPDGSNFTLKIRSTKLEDSAMYFCASQTSGGGETQYFGPGTRLLVL.

By share, this clone counts as medium-sized. The rearrangement joins TRBV2 to TRBJ1-6; D is unresolved. CDR1 is SNHLY, CDR2 FYNNEI, per germline. The CDR3 runs to 15 residues. The V and J ends lost 0 bases and 7 bases respectively, with 10 bases between them. DNA of the CDR3: TGTGCCAGCAGTGAAGCAAGGACGGGGAATTCACCCCTCCACTTT. It translates to CASSEARTGNSPLHF.

The rearrangement joins TRBV6-5 to TRBJ1-5, with D hard to call. The CDR3 covers 13 residues. Germline V gene data show CDR1 as MNHEY and CDR2 as SVGAGI. Trimming removed 9 bases at V and 4 bases at J, with 13 bases between. CDR3 sequence reads: CASQKRENQPQHF. The DNA of the CDR3 is TGTGCCAGTCAAAAGAGAGAAAATCAGCCCCAGCATTTT.

CDR3 sequence: CASSAHSGQQETQYF. For the CDR3, the DNA is TGTGCCAGCAGCGCCCACTCCGGACAGCAAGAGACCCAGTACTTC. The chain links TRBV11-3 to TRBJ2-5; possible D gene TRBD1, 6 bases. Germline lookup yields CDR1 SGHNT and CDR2 YENEEA. Trimming shortened V by 5 bases and J by 2 bases, and 15 bases separated the two germline ends. CDR3 length equals 15 residues.

The gene calls are TRBV6-1 and TRBJ2-7; D is undetermined. Trimming left V 6 bases short and J 7 bases short, with 10 bases between. The CDR3 is 11 amino acids. The germline V gene encodes CDR1 MNHNS and CDR2 SASEGT. CDR3: CASRTQGEQYF. The DNA of the CDR3 is TGTGCCAGCAGGACACAAGGGGAGCAGTACTTC.

This clone has a single count. The rearrangement uses TRBV15 and TRBJ1-2, with D unclear. The V end was cut by 0 bases, the J end by 2 bases, with 4 bases between. The CDR3 runs to 13 residues. The germline V gene has CDR1 LNHNV and CDR2 YYDKDF (reference sequence). Here the CDR3 reads CATSRDGNYGYTF. CDR3 bases: TGTGCCACCAGCAGAGATGGGAACTATGGCTACACCTTC.

The genes are TRBV6-5 and TRBJ2-3; possible D gene TRBD2, 5 bases. This CDR3 region has 14 residues. Trimming shortened V by 6 bases and J by 4 bases, and 14 bases separated the two germline ends. Germline CDR1 and CDR2: MNHEY and SVGAGI. CDR3 protein: CASSPGVPSDTQYF. The CDR3 region has the DNA TGTGCCAGCAGCCCCGGGGTCCCCTCAGATACGCAGTATTTT.

The chain has TRBV28 and TRBJ1-6; tentatively, D is TRBD1 (5 bases). V was pared by 2 bases and J by 9 bases, with 11 bases between. CDR1 is MDHEN, CDR2 SYDVKM, per germline. The CDR3 has 14 residues. In nucleotides, the CDR3 is TGTGCCAGCAGTTTAAGCGGGGCGAGTTCACCCCTCCACTTT. Translated, it gives CASSLSGASSPLHF.

V is TRBV7-9 and J is TRBJ2-1, with TRBD2 matching over 13 bases. The CDR3 covers 16 residues. Germline lookup yields CDR1 SEHNR and CDR2 FQNEAQ (reference sequence). V gave up 5 bases and J gave up 8 bases; unmatched junction bases: 9. The CDR3 bases are TGTGCCAGCAGCCCGAGGACTAGCGGGAGTAAGGATGAGCAGTTCTTC. Residues: CASSPRTSGSKDEQFF. Based on the CDR3 plus reference TRBV7-9 and TRBJ2-1, the full variable domain is DTGVSQNPRHKITKRGQNVTFRCDPISEHNRLYWYRQTLGQGPEFLTYFQNEAQLEKSRLLSDRFSAERPKGSFSTLEIQRTEQGDSAMYLCASSPRTSGSKDEQFFGPGTRLTVL.

By sample fraction, this clone is medium-sized. The rearrangement uses TRBV5-5 and TRBJ2-7, with D perhaps TRBD1 or TRBD2 (5 bases each). The CDR3 length is 15 residues. Germline values: CDR1 SGHKS, CDR2 YYEKEE (reference sequence). Trimming took off 1 base at V and 3 bases at J, with 14 bases between the two ends. The CDR3 coding sequence is TGTGCCAGCAGCTTGAGATGGGGGAATTACTACGAGCAGTACTTC. Its translation is CASSLRWGNYYEQYF. The full variable domain, with the rest looked up from reference TRBV5-5 and TRBJ2-7, is DAGVTQSPTHLIKTRGQQVTLRCSPISGHKSVSWYQQVLGQGPQFIFQYYEKEERGRGNFPDRFSARQFPNYSSELNVNALLLGDSALYLCASSLRWGNYYEQYFGPGTRLTVT.

The V and J genes are TRBV12-5 and TRBJ2-2, with 7 bases that match TRBD2. This CDR3 contains 17 residues. Germline V gene lookup returns CDR1 LGHNT and CDR2 FRNRAP. Trimming at V came to 0 bases and at J to 6 bases, leaving 10 bases not matched to a gene. CDR3 nucleotide sequence: TGTGCTAGTGGTTTGGTAGCTCTTCCAGGGAGGGCCGGGGAGCTGTTTTTT. This translates into CASGLVALPGRAGELFF.

The chain recombines TRBV10-3 with TRBJ2-3, with D maybe TRBD2 (6 bases). CDR1 is ENHRY, CDR2 SYGVKD, per germline. The V end lost 5 bases, the J end lost 2 bases, and 14 bases lay between the germline ends. The CDR3 is 15 amino acids. This CDR3 is CAISFAGRNTDTQYF. The CDR3 region has the DNA TGTGCCATCAGTTTCGCGGGACGAAACACAGATACGCAGTATTTT.

This chain joins TRBV9 and TRBJ2-3; 14 bases line up with TRBD2. V lost 4 bases, J lost 1 base, and 2 bases stayed unmatched. Germline assignment: CDR1 SGDLS and CDR2 YYNGEE. The CDR3 totals 16 residues. The CDR3 nucleotides read TGTGCCAGCAGCATGGGACTAGCGGGGGGCACAGATACGCAGTATTTT. This encodes CASSMGLAGGTDTQYF.

The chain employs TRBV7-9 and TRBJ2-5; the D is unclear. The germline gives CDR1 SEHNR, CDR2 FQNEAQ (reference sequence). The CDR3 has 12 amino acids. Trimming removed 7 bases from V and 5 bases from J, with 11 bases in between. The DNA of the CDR3 is TGTGCCAGCACCGGGCGGAAGGAGACCCAGTACTTC. It yields the protein CASTGRKETQYF.

The chain recombines TRBV5-6 with TRBJ2-3, with 8 bases fitting TRBD2. The CDR3 totals 15 residues. J lost 8 bases, V lost 3 bases, and 11 bases had no gene match. Per the germline V gene, CDR1 is SGHDT and CDR2 is YYEEEE. CDR3: CASSWTSFLRGTQYF. The CDR3 region has the DNA TGTGCCAGCAGCTGGACTAGCTTCCTCAGGGGTACGCAGTATTTT.

This chain connects TRBV6-1 to TRBJ1-2, with D maybe TRBD1 (5 bases). Germline V gene sequence: CDR1 MNHNS, CDR2 SASEGT. The CDR3 sequence is 16 residues long. The V end was cut by 4 bases, the J end by 0 bases, with 15 bases between. The CDR3: CASSVPGGTSNYGYTF. DNA of the CDR3: TGTGCCAGCAGTGTTCCGGGCGGGACTTCTAACTATGGCTACACCTTC.

The chain employs TRBV5-6 and TRBJ1-2; D is possibly TRBD1 (5 bases). Trimming stripped 0 bases from V and 3 bases from J, with 12 bases between. The germline V gene has CDR1 SGHDT and CDR2 YYEEEE. The CDR3 extends over 15 amino acids. As DNA, the CDR3 is TGTGCCAGCAGCTTGGTCGGGGCACGAGACTATGGCTACACCTTC. As protein: CASSLVGARDYGYTF.

For the CDR3, the DNA is TGTGCCAGCAGCCCGGCGGCAGGGGCCTATGGCTACACCTTC. Translation: CASSPAAGAYGYTF. This rearrangement joins TRBV7-2 to TRBJ1-2; D perhaps matches TRBD1 (6 bases). The V end lost 5 bases, the J end lost 4 bases, and 14 bases lay between the germline ends. Germline CDR1 is SGHTA and CDR2 is FQGNSA. The CDR3 spans 14 residues.

V usage is TRBV9 and J usage is TRBJ1-2; 8 nucleotides match TRBD1. Germline CDR1 is SGDLS and CDR2 is YYNGEE. Trimming removed 3 bases from V and 4 bases from J; junction bases left unmatched: 5. The CDR3 is 14 residues long. CDR3 in amino acids: CASSGQGRGYGYTF. The CDR3 nucleotides are TGTGCCAGCAGCGGACAGGGGAGGGGCTATGGCTACACCTTC. Full variable domain (rest looked up from reference TRBV9 and TRBJ1-2): DSGVTQTPKHLITATGQRVTLRCSPRSGDLSVYWYQQSLDQGLQFLIQYYNGEERAKGNILERFSAQQFPDLHSELNLSSLELGDSALYFCASSGQGRGYGYTFGSGTRLTVV.